This T cell receptor beta chain was captured by sequencing in a study of T cells in Graves' hyperthyroidism and ophthalmopathy. Study-wide points: Most expanded thyroid clonotypes above 0.001 also appeared in blood.

CDR1 and CDR2 from the germline V gene are KGHDR and SFDVKD. CDR3 length: 13 amino acids. The V end was cut by 4 bases, the J end by 7 bases, with 12 bases between. This clonotype was seen just once. Its antigen is still unknown. The hyperthyroidism was newly diagnosed and had lasted under 2 months; the patients were aged 18 to 65. Authors of the study amplified TCR beta CDR3 regions from RNA transcripts. First-round RT-PCR with HTBI primers amplified the TCR CDR3 region. Via MiXCR, TCRdb re-called the multiplex PCR reads, giving one row per CDR3 protein. The sample holds 500,000 to 600,000 distinct CDR3 sequences, more than 45% seen once.

Sequencing was done on a sample of peripheral blood or thyroid tissue (not recorded which). This receptor was obtained from a woman in her late teens or twenties with Graves' hyperthyroidism. This rearrangement joins TRBV24-1 to TRBJ1-2; a possible D gene is TRBD1 (5 bases). The CDR3 sequence is CATSELAGLGYTF. In DNA form, the CDR3 reads TGTGCCACCAGTGAATTAGCGGGGCTTGGCTACACCTTC.